What follows are 8 T cell receptor beta chains derived from one specimen sequenced in a study of T cell repertoires in cytomegalovirus infection. TCRdb independently ran MiXCR on the reads; one entry per CDR3 protein. The sample includes almost 300,000 distinct CDR3 sequences, around 10% seen only once; the top ten take approximately 2.4%. Source material: PBMCs. The receptors were gathered from a human donor in good health (CMV status not recorded). Some clones in this sample may be carry-over from other donors' samples.

The rearrangement links TRBV20-1 to TRBJ2-1, with TRBD1 matching 7 bases. This CDR3 has 14 amino acids. CDR1 is DFQATT, CDR2 SNEGSKA, per germline (reference sequence). The J segment lost 8 bases and the V segment lost 5 bases, leaving 12 bases of the junction unmatched. The CDR3 here is CSASGGQVSDEQFF. For the CDR3, the DNA is TGCAGTGCTTCCGGAGGACAGGTTTCCGATGAGCAGTTCTTC.

This clonotype was counted ten times or more. The chain has TRBV6-2 or TRBV6-3 and TRBJ2-2; D is possibly TRBD1 (6 bases). V was trimmed by 8 bases and J by 10 bases, leaving 14 bases between them. The CDR3 has 12 amino acids. From germline, CDR1 is MNHEY and CDR2 SVGEGT. The CDR3 sequence: CASGEQGEELFF. CDR3 coding DNA: TGTGCCAGCGGTGAACAGGGAGAGGAGCTGTTTTTT.

This clonotype was seen only a few times. This chain connects TRBV6-5 to TRBJ1-6; 7 bases are a match to TRBD1. V trimming: 4 bases; J trimming: 8 bases; junction bases outside the gene matches: 8. Germline CDR1 is MNHEY and CDR2 is SVGAGI. The CDR3 spans 15 residues. The CDR3 spells CASSSRDSADSPLHF. As DNA, the CDR3 is TGTGCCAGCAGTTCCCGGGACAGCGCTGATTCACCCCTCCACTTT.

This clonotype was seen more than once but under ten times. J is TRBJ2-7 and V is TRBV20-1, with D tentatively TRBD2 (6 bases). The V end was cut by 6 bases, the J end by 3 bases, with 21 bases between. Germline assignment: CDR1 DFQATT and CDR2 SNEGSKA (reference sequence). This CDR3 contains 15 residues. CDR3 coding DNA: TGCAGTGCCGCCACTAGGGGAGGCAGCCACTACGAGCAGTACGTC. The encoded protein is CSAATRGGSHYEQYV.

This clonotype was counted at least ten times. The V and J genes are TRBV20-1 and TRBJ2-1; D possibly matches TRBD1 or TRBD2 (5 bases each). This CDR3 is built from 15 residues. V lost 6 bases, J lost 4 bases, and 19 bases lay in between. Per germline, CDR1 DFQATT and CDR2 SNEGSKA (reference sequence). Written as DNA, the CDR3 is TGCAGTGCCCGACCGGGACGGGAAGTTTACAATGAGCAGTTCTTC. It codes for CSARPGREVYNEQFF.

In its sample, this clonotype was seen many times. The V gene is TRBV7-2, the J gene TRBJ2-5; possibly TRBD1 or TRBD2 for D (5 bases each). This CDR3 contains 15 residues. The germline V gene has CDR1 SGHTA and CDR2 FQGNSA. With 5 bases removed from V and 1 base from J, the gap between germline ends came to 14 bases. As DNA, the CDR3 is TGTGCCAGCAGCCTCTTCACCGGGACCCAAGAGACCCAGTACTTC. This gives the protein CASSLFTGTQETQYF.

In this sample, this clonotype turned up many times. The chain uses TRBV6-1 and TRBJ1-6; TRBD1 matches at 7 bases. CDR1 MNHNS and CDR2 SASEGT come from the germline V gene. The trim removed 5 bases at V and 3 bases at J, leaving 7 bases unmatched. The CDR3 covers 16 residues. CDR3 protein: CASSLQGIRYNSPLHF. In nucleotides, the CDR3 is TGTGCCAGCAGTCTACAGGGGATCCGCTATAATTCACCCCTCCACTTT.

This clonotype showed up many times. The chain carries TRBV5-4 and TRBJ1-1; 10 nucleotides match TRBD1. Germline values: CDR1 SGHNT, CDR2 YYREEE (reference sequence). V gave up 0 bases and J gave up 11 bases; unmatched junction bases: 7. This CDR3 comprises 14 residues. CDR3 loop: CASSLAPPDRGAFF. The CDR3 DNA follows: TGTGCCAGCAGCTTGGCCCCACCGGACAGGGGGGCTTTCTTT.